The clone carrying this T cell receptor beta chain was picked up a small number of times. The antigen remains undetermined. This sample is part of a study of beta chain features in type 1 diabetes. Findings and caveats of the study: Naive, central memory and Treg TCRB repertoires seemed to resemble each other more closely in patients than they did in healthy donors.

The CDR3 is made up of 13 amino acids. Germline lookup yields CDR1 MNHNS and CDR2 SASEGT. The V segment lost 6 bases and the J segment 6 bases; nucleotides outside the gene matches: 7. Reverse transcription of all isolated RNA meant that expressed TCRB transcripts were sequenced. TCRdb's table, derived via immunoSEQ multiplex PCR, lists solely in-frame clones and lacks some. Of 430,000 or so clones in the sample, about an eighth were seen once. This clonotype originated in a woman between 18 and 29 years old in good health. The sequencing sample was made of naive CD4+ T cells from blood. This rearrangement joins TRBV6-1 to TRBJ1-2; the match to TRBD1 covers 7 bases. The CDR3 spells CASRPQTGNGYTF. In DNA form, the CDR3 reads TGTGCCAGCAGGCCTCAGACAGGGAATGGCTACACCTTC.